The 19 T cell receptor beta chains in this list originate from one sample, sequenced in a study of cytomegalovirus exposure and HLA in healthy donors. PCR used 60 Vbeta primers and 13 Jbeta primers. The protocol was immunoSEQ multiplex PCR, while the TCRdb copy is restricted to in-frame clones and leaves out a portion. Here the sample spans 150,000 to 180,000 clones, over 60% being singletons. Sequenced input: PBMCs. Receptor source: a woman aged 40-49 years in good health and CMV-seronegative.

The CDR3 nucleotides are TGTGCCAGCAGCCCCGGGACAGACTCTCGAGAGACCCAGTACTTC. This gives the protein CASSPGTDSRETQYF. The V gene is TRBV5-8, the J gene TRBJ2-5, with 7 bases fitting TRBD1. The germline gives CDR1 SGHTS, CDR2 YDEGEE. V shed 4 bases and J 4 bases; nucleotides not matched to a gene: 10. The CDR3 totals 15 residues. The complete variable domain, with remaining parts taken from reference TRBV5-8 and TRBJ2-5, reads EAGVTQSPTHLIKTRGQQATLRCSPISGHTSVYWYQQALGLGLQFLLWYDEGEERNRGNFPPRFSGRQFPNYSSELNVNALELEDSALYLCASSPGTDSRETQYFGPGTRLLVL.

This clone was recorded once. The CDR3 DNA sequence: TGTGCCAGCAGTTACGTGGCACACCAGGCCCCCGAGCAGTACTTC. This sequence encodes CASSYVAHQAPEQYF. The rearrangement joins TRBV6-5 to TRBJ2-7, with unresolved D. Trimming took 2 bases from V and 6 from J, leaving 17 bases between them. CDR1 and CDR2 from the germline V gene are MNHEY and SVGAGI. The CDR3 runs 15 residues.

The V gene is TRBV28, the J gene TRBJ1-2; 7 positions agree with TRBD1. Germline V gene sequence: CDR1 MDHEN, CDR2 SYDVKM. The CDR3 sequence is 17 residues long. After removal of 5 bases from V and 4 bases from J, the junction contained 16 bases not matched to a gene. The CDR3 nucleotides read TGTGCCAGCAGTCCCAATTCCAAGACAGGGCCCTCCTATGGCTACACCTTC. Its translation is CASSPNSKTGPSYGYTF.

The chain combines TRBV15 with TRBJ1-2; D is perhaps TRBD1 (5 bases). With 1 base removed from V and 4 bases from J, the gap between germline ends came to 16 bases. The CDR3 runs 16 residues. CDR1 LNHNV and CDR2 YYDKDF come from the germline V gene (reference sequence). CDR3 DNA: TGTGCCACCAGCAGAGGGGGGGGTACGGACCTCTATGGCTACACCTTC. Its protein product is CATSRGGGTDLYGYTF.

The chain has TRBV18 and TRBJ1-6, with 9 bases identical to TRBD1. J lost 11 bases, V lost 3 bases, and 11 bases had no gene match. The CDR3 length is 16 residues. Germline assignment: CDR1 KGHSH and CDR2 LQKENI. The CDR3, as DNA: TGTGCCAGCTCACCTTCAATCCCGGGACAGGGTGCACCCCTCCACTTT. Encoded protein: CASSPSIPGQGAPLHF.

The gene calls are TRBV5-1 and TRBJ2-5, with 10 nucleotides matching TRBD2. The CDR3 covers 14 residues. Germline-derived CDR1 and CDR2 are SGHRS and YFSETQ. The junction had 5 bases not matched to a gene; V was cut back by 6 bases and J by 3 bases. CDR3 in DNA: TGCGCCAGCACCCTCCTAGCGGGGGAAGAGACCCAGTACTTC. Protein: CASTLLAGEETQYF. The full variable domain, rest sourced from reference TRBV5-1 and TRBJ2-5, is KAGVTQTPRYLIKTRGQQVTLSCSPISGHRSVSWYQQTPGQGLQFLFEYFSETQRNKGNFPGRFSGRQFSNSRSEMNVSTLELGDSALYLCASTLLAGEETQYFGPGTRLLVL.

CDR3 residues: CASSPSGHLDNEQFF. CDR3 DNA sequence: TGTGCCAGCAGTCCCTCGGGACACCTTGACAATGAGCAGTTCTTC. The genes are TRBV27 and TRBJ2-1, with D possibly being TRBD1 (6 bases). Looked up from germline, CDR1 is MNHEY and CDR2 is SMNVEV (reference sequence). Between the trimmed V and J ends, which lost 5 bases and 5 bases, there was a span of 16 bases. The CDR3 consists of 15 residues.

The genes are TRBV5-1 and TRBJ1-3; possibly TRBD1 for D (5 bases). The CDR3 spans 13 residues. V was cut by 2 bases and J by 6 bases, with 9 bases left in between. Per the germline V gene, CDR1 is SGHRS and CDR2 is YFSETQ. The CDR3: CASSFGGSNTIYF. The CDR3 region has the DNA TGCGCCAGCAGCTTCGGGGGATCAAACACCATATATTTT.

The chain uses TRBV5-1 and TRBJ1-1; possible D gene TRBD1, 6 bases. The V end lost 6 bases, the J end lost 8 bases, and 17 bases lay between the germline ends. The CDR3 length is 13 residues. Germline CDR1 and CDR2: SGHRS and YFSETQ. CDR3 nucleotides: TGCGCCAGCACCCTGGACAGATTAACCGAAGCTTTCTTT. Protein: CASTLDRLTEAFF.

Notes on this clone: The junction does not match germline at one end; this may be a read error. The chain recombines TRBV6-1 with TRBJ2-7, with a possible D match to TRBD2 (5 bases). Germline V CDR1 and CDR2: MNHNS, SASEGT. The CDR3 spans 14 residues. DNA of the CDR3: TGTGCCGGCAGTGTGTACCCGAGGGAAAACGAGCAGTACTTC. Its translation: CAGSVYPRENEQYF.

The chain is built from TRBV30 and TRBJ1-2, with a tentative D call TRBD1 (5 bases). The V end was cut by 5 bases, the J end by 4 bases, with 17 bases between. CDR3 length: 14 residues. CDR1 and CDR2 (germline): GTSNPN, SVGIG (reference sequence). The CDR3 nucleotides read TGTGCCTGGGCATACCAGGGAATTGGCTATGGCTACACCTTC. Protein product: CAWAYQGIGYGYTF.

The rearrangement uses TRBV6-1 and TRBJ2-7; D not resolved. The germline gives CDR1 MNHNS, CDR2 SASEGT. With 2 bases removed from V and 3 bases from J, the gap between germline ends came to 11 bases. The CDR3 covers 14 residues. DNA for the CDR3: TGTGCCAGCAGTGAACAAAGACACGACTACGAGCAGTACTTC. Amino acids: CASSEQRHDYEQYF.

The J gene is TRBJ1-2, the V gene TRBV19; a possible D gene is TRBD1 (5 bases). CDR3 length equals 15 residues. Trimming took 5 bases from V and 4 from J, leaving 17 bases between them. Germline V CDR1 and CDR2: LNHDA, SQIVND (reference sequence). CDR3 loop: CASSPRGSSTYGYTF. CDR3 bases: TGTGCCAGTAGTCCGCGGGGCTCTTCCACCTATGGCTACACCTTC.

This clone was observed a handful of times. The chain carries TRBV7-9 and TRBJ1-1; D uncertain. Trimming removed 5 bases from V and 4 bases from J, with 26 bases in between. CDR3 length: 18 residues. From germline, CDR1 is SEHNR and CDR2 FQNEAQ (reference sequence). CDR3 protein: CASSPLPVSALVGTEAFF. In DNA form, the CDR3 reads TGTGCCAGCAGCCCGTTACCGGTCTCCGCCCTTGTCGGCACTGAAGCTTTCTTT.

This clone was seen a few times. The chain links TRBV5-1 to TRBJ2-3, with 9 positions matching TRBD2. The CDR3 totals 16 residues. CDR1 is SGHRS, CDR2 YFSETQ, per germline. V shed 0 bases, J shed 4 bases, and the junction held 6 bases outside the gene matches. DNA for the CDR3: TGCGCCAGCAGCTTGGTCGTAGCGGGGGATTCAGATACGCAGTATTTT. Protein product: CASSLVVAGDSDTQYF.

The rearrangement links TRBV4-1 to TRBJ2-3; possibly TRBD2 for D (5 bases). CDR3 length: 16 amino acids. Trimming left V 1 base short and J 6 bases short, with 17 bases between. CDR1 MGHRA and CDR2 YSYEKL come from the germline V gene. This chain's CDR3 is CASSQAGPSGMDTQYF. CDR3 nucleotide sequence: TGCGCCAGCAGCCAAGCGGGCCCCTCCGGGATGGATACGCAGTATTTT.

J is TRBJ1-4 and V is TRBV6-4; D remains unclear. Between the trimmed V and J ends, which lost 8 bases and 4 bases, there was a span of 14 bases. Germline-derived CDR1 and CDR2 are MRHNA and SNTAGT. This CDR3 has 14 residues. The CDR3 DNA reads TGTGCCAGCCAAAACCGGCCGGGTAATGAAAAACTGTTTTTT. The encoded protein is CASQNRPGNEKLFF.

The chain is built from TRBV2 and TRBJ2-5; TRBD2 aligns across 8 bases. This CDR3 has 15 residues. Germline V gene sequence: CDR1 SNHLY, CDR2 FYNNEI. With 7 bases clipped from V and 3 bases from J, the junction kept 10 bases outside the gene matches. The CDR3 DNA follows: TGTGCCAGCAATTGGTCCGGGAGGGCCGAAGAGACCCAGTACTTC. Translation gives CASNWSGRAEETQYF.

The chain carries TRBV6-6 and TRBJ2-5; tentatively, D is TRBD1 (6 bases). Trimming cost V 7 bases and J 1 base, with 16 bases left between them. CDR1 MNHNY and CDR2 SVGAGI come from the germline V gene (reference sequence). This CDR3 is built from 15 residues. CDR3 nucleotide sequence: TGTGCCAGCATGGGGGCCGACCTAGTCCAAGAGACCCAGTACTTC. Its translation is CASMGADLVQETQYF.